This record looks at one T cell receptor (beta chain) sequence and its context. Antigen unknown. V dropped 7 bases and J dropped 1 base, with 10 bases sitting between them. The germline gives CDR1 SNHLY, CDR2 FYNNEI. The length of the CDR3 is 13 residues. Profiling relied on immunoSEQ multiplex PCR, and the TCRdb table lists in-frame clones only, not all of them. The table includes about 130,000 clones, around nine tenths detected once. The record originates from a study of T cell responses to AZD1222 COVID-19 vaccine. Study results and limitations: Clonal diversity was possibly underestimated, and white British individuals and females predominated among donors. Repertoire samples came only from after the peak T cell response. Two doses of AZD1222 preceded a rise in Spike-specific TCR breadth and depth.

This chain connects TRBV2 to TRBJ1-1, with D unresolved. The sample was peripheral blood, taken on day 0 of AZD1222 vaccination. The TCR comes from an adult in good health. This CDR3 reads CASTAWGNTEAFF. For the CDR3, the DNA is TGTGCCAGCACCGCGTGGGGGAACACTGAAGCTTTCTTT.